A single sample is the source of the 25 T cell receptor beta chains below, sequenced in a study of T-cell reconstitution after alpha-beta-depleted transplantation in children. Preparation of the TCRbeta library involved a method that used unique molecular identifiers. TCRdb itself ran the PCR reads through MiXCR, one entry per CDR3 protein. Among 28,000 or so distinct CDR3 sequences, roughly 19% were seen once, and the ten largest hold roughly 35%. Sequenced here: PBMCs, mostly from graft donor cells, sampled 60 days after TCRalphabeta/CD19-depleted stem cell transplant. The source of these receptors is a male patient under 10 years old who had a stem cell transplant for acute lymphoblastic leukemia, so the T cells may come from the graft donor.

This clonotype was counted ten times or more. V usage is TRBV6-5 and J usage is TRBJ1-4; D is unclear. Trimming pared 5 bases from V and 7 bases from J, leaving 8 bases between. In germline, CDR1 is MNHEY, CDR2 SVGAGI. This CDR3 contains 12 residues. CDR3 nucleotide sequence: TGTGCCAGCAGTGGACGGGGTGAAAAACTGTTTTTT. As protein: CASSGRGEKLFF.

The chain combines TRBV6-1 with TRBJ2-7; D is tentatively TRBD1 or TRBD2 (5 bases each). V was trimmed by 8 bases and J by 6 bases, leaving 17 bases between them. The CDR3 covers 13 residues. Looked up from germline, CDR1 is MNHNS and CDR2 is SASEGT. The CDR3 loop reads CASLNRGQREQYF. Written as DNA, the CDR3 is TGTGCCAGCCTGAACCGGGGCCAACGCGAGCAGTACTTC.

The chain carries TRBV6-1 and TRBJ2-6, with 9 bases lining up with TRBD1. V lost 6 bases and J lost 10; bases outside the gene matches: 7. Germline values: CDR1 MNHNS, CDR2 SASEGT. This CDR3 has 14 amino acids. CDR3 in amino acids: CASRSGTGLNVLTF. CDR3 DNA: TGTGCCAGCAGATCCGGGACAGGGTTAAACGTCCTGACTTTC.

This clonotype has ten or more counts. The gene calls are TRBV12-3 or TRBV12-4 and TRBJ1-5; possibly TRBD1 for D (5 bases). Trimming shortened V by 4 bases and J by 4 bases, and 11 bases separated the two germline ends. The CDR3 extends over 14 amino acids. The CDR3: CASSSGTTNQPQHF. The CDR3 DNA reads as TGTGCCAGCAGTTCCGGGACTACGAATCAGCCCCAGCATTTT.

This clonotype was observed a handful of times. V gene TRBV20-1 combines with J gene TRBJ1-6, with a possible D match to TRBD1 (5 bases). Trimming pared 3 bases from V and 5 bases from J, leaving 14 bases between. This CDR3 is built from 15 residues. Germline CDR1 reads DFQATT; CDR2 reads SNEGSKA (reference sequence). The CDR3 sequence: CSARAGWQNNSPLHF. The DNA for the CDR3 is TGCAGTGCTAGGGCAGGGTGGCAAAATAATTCACCCCTCCACTTT.

This chain connects TRBV7-9 to TRBJ2-3; D is unclear. V lost 7 bases and J lost 1, with 12 bases in between. CDR1 SEHNR and CDR2 FQNEAQ come from the germline V gene (reference sequence). The CDR3 covers 14 residues. CDR3 protein: CASTSTQGTDTQYF. The CDR3 coding sequence is TGTGCCAGCACCTCGACTCAGGGCACAGATACGCAGTATTTT.

The table lists this clonotype with a few counts. The chain carries TRBV6-5 and TRBJ1-2, with D possibly TRBD1 on 5 matching bases. The CDR3 consists of 12 residues. The germline V and J ends were trimmed by 4 bases and 2 bases, with 5 bases remaining between them. Germline V gene data show CDR1 as MNHEY and CDR2 as SVGAGI. CDR3 nucleotides: TGTGCCAGCAGTTGGGACAACTATGGCTACACCTTC. It codes for CASSWDNYGYTF.

This clonotype has just a few counts. This chain uses TRBV7-9 with TRBJ2-5; D is undetermined. The CDR3 is made up of 11 amino acids. Germline CDR1 is SEHNR and CDR2 is FQNEAQ (reference sequence). CDR3 loop: CVLRGRETQYF. CDR3 bases: TGTGTCCTGAGAGGAAGGGAGACCCAGTACTTC.

This clonotype has only a few counts. The rearrangement uses TRBV11-1 and TRBJ2-3; the D is unclear. V shed 1 base and J shed 4 bases, with 9 bases lying between them. The germline CDR1 and CDR2 sequences are SGHAT and FQDESV (reference sequence). The CDR3 length is 14 residues. The chain's CDR3 is CASSLGERSDTQYF. The CDR3 coding sequence is TGTGCCAGCAGCTTAGGAGAGAGGTCAGATACGCAGTATTTT.

Only a few counts were recorded for this clonotype. V and J are TRBV12-3 or TRBV12-4 and TRBJ1-5; tentatively, D is TRBD1 (5 bases). Trimming stripped 0 bases from V and 0 bases from J, with 9 bases between. There are 16 residues in the CDR3. CDR3 sequence (DNA): TGTGCCAGCAGTTTAGCCCCAGGGTATAGCAATCAGCCCCAGCATTTT. Encoded protein: CASSLAPGYSNQPQHF.

There are many counts of this clonotype. V usage is TRBV6-1 and J usage is TRBJ2-1, with D unclear. The V end lost 1 base, the J end lost 8 bases, and 9 bases lay between the germline ends. From germline, CDR1 is MNHNS and CDR2 SASEGT. This CDR3 comprises 13 residues. CDR3 nucleotide sequence: TGTGCCAGCAGTGAAGTCTTCGCTGATGAGCAGTTCTTC. It translates to CASSEVFADEQFF.

This clonotype was recorded many times. Here the CDR3 reads CSAIRTGHTEAFF. The CDR3 bases are TGCAGTGCTATAAGGACAGGCCACACTGAAGCTTTCTTT. The chain joins TRBV20-1 to TRBJ1-1, with 7 positions matching TRBD1. J lost 3 bases, V lost 4 bases, and 5 bases had no gene match. The germline gives CDR1 DFQATT, CDR2 SNEGSKA (reference sequence). The CDR3 sequence is 13 residues long.

This clonotype was seen a handful of times. The V call is TRBV18, the J call TRBJ1-2; D remains unclear. Germline-derived CDR1 and CDR2 are KGHSH and LQKENI. The V end lost 3 bases, the J end lost 2 bases, and 7 bases lay between the germline ends. This CDR3 spans 13 amino acids. The CDR3 sequence: CASSPEVNYGYTF. The CDR3 DNA reads as TGTGCCAGCTCACCGGAGGTCAACTATGGCTACACCTTC. The variable domain in full, completed from reference TRBV18 and TRBJ1-2, reads NAGVMQNPRHLVRRRGQEARLRCSPMKGHSHVYWYRQLPEEGLKFMVYLQKENIIDESGMPKERFSAEFPKEGPSILRIQQVVRGDSAAYFCASSPEVNYGYTFGSGTRLTVV.

This clonotype has just a few counts. The gene calls are TRBV27 and TRBJ1-2; D is unclear. This CDR3 is built from 13 residues. Germline CDR1 and CDR2: MNHEY and SMNVEV (reference sequence). The V gene lost 2 bases and the J gene lost 5 bases, with 9 bases spanning the gap. CDR3 region: CASSLRGEYGYTF. Here the CDR3 DNA reads TGTGCCAGCAGTTTACGGGGAGAATATGGCTACACCTTC.

V is TRBV20-1 and J is TRBJ2-7; 10 positions match TRBD2. Germline CDR1 and CDR2: DFQATT and SNEGSKA (reference sequence). The CDR3 runs to 14 residues. Unmatched junction bases numbered 5, after V lost 1 base and J lost 5 bases. The CDR3 loop reads CSARGSLAGDEQYF. CDR3 DNA: TGCAGTGCTAGAGGCAGCCTAGCGGGAGACGAGCAGTACTTC.

This clonotype came up a few times. The chain employs TRBV11-2 and TRBJ2-1, with D tentatively TRBD2 (6 bases). The CDR3 totals 13 residues. The germline gives CDR1 SGHAT, CDR2 FQNNGV. Trimming shortened V by 8 bases and J by 2 bases, and 10 bases separated the two germline ends. The CDR3 reads CASRGATYNEQFF. The CDR3 region has the DNA TGTGCCAGCCGCGGGGCCACCTACAATGAGCAGTTCTTC.

This clonotype was seen a few times. The chain uses TRBV6-5 and TRBJ2-7, with D perhaps TRBD1 (6 bases). The CDR3 loop spans 14 amino acids. Germline loops: CDR1 MNHEY, CDR2 SVGAGI. V was cut by 3 bases and J by 4 bases, with 13 bases left in between. The CDR3 sequence is CASSYGQLSYEQYF. The CDR3 DNA sequence: TGTGCCAGCAGTTATGGACAGCTTTCATACGAGCAGTACTTC.

The V gene is TRBV2, the J gene TRBJ2-7; D not resolved. The CDR3 totals 12 residues. The V gene's germline CDR1 is SNHLY and CDR2 FYNNEI. The V gene lost 6 bases and the J gene lost 5 bases, with 11 bases spanning the gap. The CDR3 DNA reads as TGTGCCAGCAGCCCAGACCGTAACGAGCAGTACTTC. It encodes CASSPDRNEQYF.

This sequence joins TRBV20-1 and TRBJ2-2, with D possibly TRBD2 on 5 matching bases. V gave up 5 bases and J gave up 5 bases, with 12 bases separating them. Germline V CDR1 and CDR2: DFQATT, SNEGSKA (reference sequence). The CDR3 loop spans 13 amino acids. The CDR3 nucleotides read TGCAGTGCTTCTATCCCGGGGACCGGGGAGCTGTTTTTT. Protein sequence: CSASIPGTGELFF.

This clonotype was counted at least ten times. The rearrangement joins TRBV7-9 to TRBJ2-3, with 7 bases matching TRBD2. V gave up 4 bases and J gave up 1 base; unmatched junction bases: 8. The CDR3 sequence is 16 residues long. Germline lookup yields CDR1 SEHNR and CDR2 FQNEAQ (reference sequence). The CDR3 protein is CASSYPSSGRTDTQYF. Here the CDR3 DNA reads TGTGCCAGCAGCTACCCCTCTAGCGGCCGCACAGATACGCAGTATTTT.

The genes are TRBV7-9 and TRBJ2-3; 7 positions match TRBD1. Germline assignment: CDR1 SEHNR and CDR2 FQNEAQ (reference sequence). This CDR3 is built from 15 residues. Germline trimming cut 6 bases from V and 3 bases from J; bases unmatched to any gene: 9. Here the CDR3 DNA reads TGTGCCAGCAGACCCCAGACAGGGTCGACAGATACGCAGTATTTT. Protein sequence: CASRPQTGSTDTQYF.

This clonotype was picked up many times. The chain combines TRBV6-1 with TRBJ2-3, with 9 positions matching TRBD1. V shed 6 bases and J 2 bases; nucleotides not matched to a gene: 6. CDR1 and CDR2 from the germline V gene are MNHNS and SASEGT. This CDR3 contains 15 residues. The CDR3 sequence is CASRSTGGPTDTQYF. Here the CDR3 DNA reads TGTGCCAGCAGGTCCACAGGGGGCCCCACAGATACGCAGTATTTT.

This clonotype was observed at least ten times. This sequence joins TRBV7-2 and TRBJ1-4, with no clear D. The CDR3 extends over 16 amino acids. Germline CDR1 SGHTA, CDR2 FQGNSA. V was cut by 0 bases and J by 2 bases, with 10 bases left in between. The CDR3 region is CASSLALGFTNEKLFF. CDR3 sequence (DNA): TGTGCCAGCAGCTTAGCCCTCGGCTTCACTAATGAAAAACTGTTTTTT.

J is TRBJ1-3 and V is TRBV9; D call uncertain. V was cut by 0 bases and J by 2 bases, with 6 bases left in between. The V gene's germline CDR1 is SGDLS and CDR2 YYNGEE. This CDR3 contains 14 residues. In DNA form, the CDR3 reads TGTGCCAGCAGCGTAGACATGGCTGGAAACACCATATATTTT. Residues: CASSVDMAGNTIYF.

V usage is TRBV21-1 and J usage is TRBJ2-5; the DNA was not used to check the table's D call, TRBD1. TRBV21-1 is an annotated pseudogene. The CDR3 totals 15 residues. The DNA for the CDR3 is TGTGCCAGCAGCAAAGGTCGACGGGGCGCAGAGACCCAGTACTTC. This sequence encodes CASSKGRRGAETQYF.